These T cell receptor beta chains were read from a single sample in a study of CD8 T cells in Susac syndrome. TCRdb re-derived calls from the immunoSEQ multiplex PCR reads in MiXCR, one entry per CDR3 protein. The sample includes fewer than 150,000 distinct CDR3 sequences, around 95% of them seen just once. The sample was CD8+ T cells from PBMCs. All receptors derive from a human donor with Susac syndrome. Each CDR3 is given with its conserved first and last residue. A D gene is named only where the DNA matches it firmly. Clone size appears in some rows only: once, few, many, or a class for an expanded clone.

j_gene | v_gene | d_gene | abundance | CDR3nt | CDR3aa
TRBJ2-1 | TRBV27 | TRBD2 | once | TGTGCCAGCAGCTGGGGGACTAGCTTTCACGATGAGCAGTTCTTC | CASSWGTSFHDEQFF
TRBJ2-3 | TRBV10-3 | TRBD2 | - | TGTGCCATCAGTGATTTCGGCGGTCTAGCGGGAGTATCAGATACGCAGTATTTT | CAISDFGGLAGVSDTQYF
TRBJ2-7 | TRBV4-1 | TRBD1 | - | TGCGCCAGCAGCCCGGGACAGGGAAACGAGCAGTACTTC | CASSPGQGNEQYF
TRBJ2-7 | TRBV3-1 | TRBD2 | - | TGTGCCAGCAGCCACCCTAACGGGAGGGGAGACGAGCAGTACTTC | CASSHPNGRGDEQYF
TRBJ2-3 | TRBV12-3/TRBV12-4 | - | - | TGTGCCAGCAGTTTAAATGCTGGTATCACAGATACGCAGTATTTT | CASSLNAGITDTQYF
TRBJ1-5 | TRBV20-1 | - | - | TGCAGTGCCTTATTCCTCCAGGGAAACAATCAGCCCCAGCATTTT | CSALFLQGNNQPQHF
TRBJ1-1 | TRBV11-1 | TRBD1 | - | TGTGCCAGCAGCGGGACAGGGGATGGCACTGAAGCTTTCTTT | CASSGTGDGTEAFF
TRBJ2-1 | TRBV27 | TRBD1 | - | TGTGCCAGCAGTTTAGACCGGGACAGGGACTACAATGAGCAGTTCTTC | CASSLDRDRDYNEQFF
TRBJ2-2 | TRBV27 | - | - | TGTGCCAGCAAATCCGGGCGGCCCGGGGAGCTGTTTTTT | CASKSGRPGELFF
TRBJ2-6 | TRBV24-1 | TRBD1 | - | TGTGCCACCAGTGATCCCCTGGGACAGGGGGCTGCTGGGGCCAACGTCCTGACTTTC | CATSDPLGQGAAGANVLTF
TRBJ2-1 | TRBV3-1 | TRBD2 | - | TGTGCCAGCAGCCAAGATGTGCTCCTAGCGGGAGTCGTGAATGAGCAGTTCTTC | CASSQDVLLAGVVNEQFF
TRBJ2-3 | TRBV4-1 | TRBD2 | - | TGCGCCAGCAGCCAAGAGTCGGCGGGAGCGGATACGCAGTATTTT | CASSQESAGADTQYF
TRBJ2-7 | TRBV20-1 | - | - | TGCAGTGCTAGTGGAAAACCGGGAAGCTCCTACGAGCAGTACTTC | CSASGKPGSSYEQYF
TRBJ2-3 | TRBV29-1 | TRBD2 | - | TGCAGCGTTGAAAACACACTAGCGGGAGAAGCAGATACGCAGTATTTT | CSVENTLAGEADTQYF
TRBJ2-1 | TRBV24-1 | TRBD2 | - | TGTGCCACCAGTAGGGGAGGGATCGGCAATGAGCAGTTCTTC | CATSRGGIGNEQFF
TRBJ2-7 | TRBV29-1 | - | once | TGCAGCGTCGGCTCAGGGGAGCAGTACTTC | CSVGSGEQYF
TRBJ2-1 | TRBV28 | - | - | TGTGCCAGCAGAATCGGGGTGGCCTATTACAATGAGCAGTTCTTC | CASRIGVAYYNEQFF
TRBJ2-7 | TRBV6-5 | - | - | TGTGCCAGCAGTTACGAGGGTTACGAGCAGTACTTC | CASSYEGYEQYF
TRBJ2-1 | TRBV13 | - | - | TGTGCCAGCAGCTTAGATCAGCGCCTCGACGAAGAGCAGTTCTTC | CASSLDQRLDEEQFF
TRBJ2-5 | TRBV7-7 | TRBD1 | - | TGTGCTAGCAGCCGTGAGACAGGGGGCTTGGAGACCCAGTACTTC | CASSRETGGLETQYF
TRBJ2-3 | TRBV3-1 | - | - | TGTGCCAGCAGCCAAGAAACGGGCGGGACTAGCACAGATACGCAGTATTTT | CASSQETGGTSTDTQYF
TRBJ2-1 | TRBV29-1 | - | - | TGCAGCGTTGAGGGACAACCGAGTGGGGACAATGAGCAGTTCTTC | CSVEGQPSGDNEQFF
TRBJ1-2 | TRBV28 | - | - | TGTGCCAGCAGTTTACAACCGGGCAGTGGCTACACCTTC | CASSLQPGSGYTF
TRBJ2-5 | TRBV28 | - | - | TGTGCCAGCAGTTTCGGGTCCGAGACCCAGTACTTC | CASSFGSETQYF
TRBJ2-7 | TRBV9 | TRBD2 | - | TGTGCCAGCAGCGCTGGACTAGCCTTCTACGAGCAGTACTTC | CASSAGLAFYEQYF
TRBJ2-7 | TRBV11-2 | - | once | TGTGCCAGCAGCTTAGGGGGCCAGGGCGAGCAGTACTTC | CASSLGGQGEQYF
TRBJ2-1 | TRBV9 | - | - | TGTGCCAGCAGCGTCTGGGGGGAATCCTACAATGAGCAGTTCTTC | CASSVWGESYNEQFF
TRBJ2-1 | TRBV29-1 | - | - | TGCAGCGTTGTGAGGCATGAGCAGTTCTTC | CSVVRHEQFF
TRBJ1-1 | TRBV15 | - | - | TGTGCCACCAGCAGAGATCCTAGTTTCACTGAAGCTTTCTTT | CATSRDPSFTEAFF
TRBJ2-3 | TRBV2 | TRBD2 | - | TGTGCCAGCAGTCCCCGTGGACTAGCGGGAACAGATACGCAGTATTTT | CASSPRGLAGTDTQYF
TRBJ2-7 | TRBV29-1 | TRBD1 | - | TGCAGCGTTGCGGGGACAGGGGGCCCCTACGAGCAGTACTTC | CSVAGTGGPYEQYF
TRBJ2-7 | TRBV5-1 | - | - | TGCGCCAGCAGCTCCCAGGAAGTCTGGGGAGGCGAGCAGTACTTC | CASSSQEVWGGEQYF
TRBJ2-1 | TRBV19 | - | - | TGTGCCAGTAGTCCCTCAGGGGGAGGTGAGCAGTTCTTC | CASSPSGGGEQFF
TRBJ2-6 | TRBV12-3/TRBV12-4 | - | - | TGTGCCAGCAATGATGCAACCGGGGCCAACGTCCTGACTTTC | CASNDATGANVLTF
TRBJ1-1 | TRBV15 | - | - | TGTGCCACCAGCAGCCTCGAATCGAACACTGAAGCTTTCTTT | CATSSLESNTEAFF
TRBJ1-3 | TRBV11-2 | - | - | TGTGCCAGCAGCTTGGTGGACACCATATATTTT | CASSLVDTIYF
TRBJ2-7 | TRBV4-1 | - | - | TGCGCCAGCAGCCTCCTTGACGGTCCCTACGAGCAGTACTTC | CASSLLDGPYEQYF
TRBJ1-3 | TRBV3-1 | - | - | TGTGCCAGCAGCCACGGGACAACTGGAAACACCATATATTTT | CASSHGTTGNTIYF
TRBJ2-4 | TRBV27 | - | - | TGTGCCAGCAGTCTTTCCGGGGACGGAGGGAAAAACATTCAGTACTTC | CASSLSGDGGKNIQYF
TRBJ1-2 | TRBV14 | TRBD1 | - | TGTGCCAGCAGCAAGGACAGGGGGTTCTATGGCTACACCTTC | CASSKDRGFYGYTF
TRBJ1-1 | TRBV6-4 | - | - | TGTGCCAGCAGTGAGTTTGAGGGCGCGAACACTGAAGCTTTCTTT | CASSEFEGANTEAFF
TRBJ2-7 | TRBV27 | - | - | TGTGCCAGCAGGGCACAGGGACTCGAGCAGTACTTC | CASRAQGLEQYF
TRBJ1-5 | TRBV1 | - | - | TGCACCAGCAGCCGAGCCGGGACAGGGATCAATAACAATCAGCCCCAGCATTTT | CTSSRAGTGINNNQPQHF
TRBJ1-1 | TRBV27 | - | - | TGTGCCAGCAGTTCCACGGACGTCCTTGAAGCTTTCTTT | CASSSTDVLEAFF
TRBJ1-5 | TRBV28 | - | - | TGTGCCAGCACCGGGCCCAGGGACTATAGCAATCAGCCCCAGCATTTT | CASTGPRDYSNQPQHF
TRBJ2-5 | TRBV7-9 | - | few | TGTGCCAGCAGCTTGTCCCGGATTGCGGGTGAGACCCAGTACTTC | CASSLSRIAGETQYF
TRBJ2-5 | TRBV3-1 | TRBD2 | - | TGTGCCAGCAGCCTGGGACTAGCGGGAGTAGAGACCCAGTACTTC | CASSLGLAGVETQYF
TRBJ1-1 | TRBV7-6 | - | - | TGTGCCAGCAGCTTAGCAGGGGCTGAAGCTTTCTTT | CASSLAGAEAFF
TRBJ2-3 | TRBV28 | TRBD2 | - | TGTGCCAGCAGTCCCGATGGACTAGCGGGATTGACAGATACGCAGTATTTT | CASSPDGLAGLTDTQYF
TRBJ2-7 | TRBV5-1 | TRBD1 | - | TGCGCCAGCAGCTGGGACAGGGGATCCTACGAGCAGTACTTC | CASSWDRGSYEQYF
TRBJ2-2 | TRBV3-1 | - | - | TGTGCCAGCAGCCAAGACGGCGGAGCCAGGACCGGGGAGCTGTTTTTT | CASSQDGGARTGELFF
TRBJ2-7 | TRBV4-1 | - | - | TGCGCCAGCAGCCTCGGCGGGTCACCCGCAGGGAGCTCCTACGAGCAGTACTTC | CASSLGGSPAGSSYEQYF
TRBJ2-1 | TRBV5-6 | - | - | TGTGCCAGCAGCTTGATTGGGAGCGGCACTTTCTTC | CASSLIGSGTFF
TRBJ2-7 | TRBV6-4 | - | once | TGTGCCAGCAGTGATTATCAGGGGGGCGAGCAGTACTTC | CASSDYQGGEQYF
TRBJ1-1 | TRBV20-1 | - | - | TGCAGTGCTCACCGGGACTTTAACACTGAAGCTTTCTTT | CSAHRDFNTEAFF
TRBJ2-7 | TRBV5-6 | TRBD1 | - | TGTGCCAGCAGCTGGGGGACAGGGACTTACGAGCAGTACTTC | CASSWGTGTYEQYF
TRBJ2-5 | TRBV4-1 | TRBD2 | few | TGCGCCAGCAGTACTAACCCTGGACTAGCGGTACGAGAGACCCAGTACTTC | CASSTNPGLAVRETQYF
TRBJ2-3 | TRBV6-1 | TRBD2 | - | TGTGCCAGGAAGGGACTAGCGGGAGGGCCGGGCACAGATACGCAGTATTTT | CARKGLAGGPGTDTQYF
TRBJ2-5 | TRBV2 | TRBD2 | - | TGTGCCAGCTCAATCGGGACTAGCCCGTACCAAGAGACCCAGTACTTC | CASSIGTSPYQETQYF